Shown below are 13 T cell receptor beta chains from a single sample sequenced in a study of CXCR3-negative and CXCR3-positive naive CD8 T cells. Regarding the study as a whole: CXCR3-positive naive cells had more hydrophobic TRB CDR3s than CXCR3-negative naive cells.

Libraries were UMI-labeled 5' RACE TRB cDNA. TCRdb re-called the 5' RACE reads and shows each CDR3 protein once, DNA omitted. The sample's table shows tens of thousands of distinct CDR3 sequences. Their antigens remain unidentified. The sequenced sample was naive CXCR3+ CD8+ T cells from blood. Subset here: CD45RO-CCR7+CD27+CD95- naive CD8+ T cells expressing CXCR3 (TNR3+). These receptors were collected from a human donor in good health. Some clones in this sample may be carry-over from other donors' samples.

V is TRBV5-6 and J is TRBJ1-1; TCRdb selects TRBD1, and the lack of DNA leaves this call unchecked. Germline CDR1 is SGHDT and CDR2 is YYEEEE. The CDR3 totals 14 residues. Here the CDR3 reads CASSPVTVNTEAFF.

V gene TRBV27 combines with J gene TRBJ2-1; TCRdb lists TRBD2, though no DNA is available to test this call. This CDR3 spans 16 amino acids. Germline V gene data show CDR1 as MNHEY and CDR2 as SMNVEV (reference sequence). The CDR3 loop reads CASSLLGLAGHNEQFF.

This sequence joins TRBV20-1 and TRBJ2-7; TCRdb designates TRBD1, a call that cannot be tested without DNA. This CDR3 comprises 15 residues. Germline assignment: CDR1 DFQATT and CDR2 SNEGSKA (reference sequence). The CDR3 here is CSARDMTGTRYEQYF.

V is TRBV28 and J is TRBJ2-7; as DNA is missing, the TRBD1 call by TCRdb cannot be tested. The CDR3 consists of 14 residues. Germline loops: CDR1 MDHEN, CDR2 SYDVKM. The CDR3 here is CASSWAGQAYEQYF.

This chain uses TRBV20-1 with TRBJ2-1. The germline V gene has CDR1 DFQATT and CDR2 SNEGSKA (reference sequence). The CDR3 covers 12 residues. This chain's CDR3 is CSAAILHNEQFF.

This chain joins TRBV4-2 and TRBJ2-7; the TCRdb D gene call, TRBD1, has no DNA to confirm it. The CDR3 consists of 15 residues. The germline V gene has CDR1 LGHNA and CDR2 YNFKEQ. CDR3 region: CASSQEIGGGYEQYF.

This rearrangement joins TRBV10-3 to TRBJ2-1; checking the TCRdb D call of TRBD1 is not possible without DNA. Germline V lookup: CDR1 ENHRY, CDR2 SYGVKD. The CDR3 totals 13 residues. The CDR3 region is CAIGPPLGNEQFF.

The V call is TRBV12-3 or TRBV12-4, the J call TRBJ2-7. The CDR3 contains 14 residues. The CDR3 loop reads CASSHETGLYEQYF.

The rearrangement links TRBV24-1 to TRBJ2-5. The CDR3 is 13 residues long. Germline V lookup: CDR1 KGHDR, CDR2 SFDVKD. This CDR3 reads CATSAAYQETQYF.

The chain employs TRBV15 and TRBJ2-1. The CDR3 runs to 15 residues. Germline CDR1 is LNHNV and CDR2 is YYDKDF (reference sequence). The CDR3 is CATSRDWQVIREQFF.

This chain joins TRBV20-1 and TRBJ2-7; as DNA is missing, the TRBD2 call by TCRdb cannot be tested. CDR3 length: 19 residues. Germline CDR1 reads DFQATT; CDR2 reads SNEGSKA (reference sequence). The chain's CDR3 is CSASTSGMGLFRSVNEQYF.

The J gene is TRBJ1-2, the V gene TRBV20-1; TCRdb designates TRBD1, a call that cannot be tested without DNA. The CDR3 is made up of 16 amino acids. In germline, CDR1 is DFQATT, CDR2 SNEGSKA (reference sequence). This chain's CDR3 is CSARNRTGPPHYGYTF.

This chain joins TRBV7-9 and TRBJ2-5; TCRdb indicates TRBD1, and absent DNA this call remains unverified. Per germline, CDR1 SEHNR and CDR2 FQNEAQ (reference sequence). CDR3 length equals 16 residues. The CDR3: CASSLPDRGQGETQYF. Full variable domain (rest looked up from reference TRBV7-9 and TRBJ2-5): DTGVSQNPRHKITKRGQNVTFRCDPISEHNRLYWYRQTLGQGPEFLTYFQNEAQLEKSRLLSDRFSAERPKGSFSTLEIQRTEQGDSAMYLCASSLPDRGQGETQYFGPGTRLLVL.